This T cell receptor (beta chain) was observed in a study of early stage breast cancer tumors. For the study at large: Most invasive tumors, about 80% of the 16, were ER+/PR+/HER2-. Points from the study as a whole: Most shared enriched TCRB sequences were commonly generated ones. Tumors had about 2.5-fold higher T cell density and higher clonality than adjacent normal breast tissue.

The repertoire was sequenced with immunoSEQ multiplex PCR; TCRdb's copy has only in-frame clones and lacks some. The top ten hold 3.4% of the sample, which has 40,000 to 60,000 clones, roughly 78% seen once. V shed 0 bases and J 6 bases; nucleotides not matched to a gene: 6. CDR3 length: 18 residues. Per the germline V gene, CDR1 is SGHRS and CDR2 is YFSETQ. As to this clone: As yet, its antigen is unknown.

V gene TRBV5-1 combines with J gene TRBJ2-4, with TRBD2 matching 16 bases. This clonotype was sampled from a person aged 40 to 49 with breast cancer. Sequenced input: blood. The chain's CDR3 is CASSLEGLAGGEANIQYF. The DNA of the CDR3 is TGCGCCAGCAGCTTGGAGGGACTAGCGGGAGGGGAGGCAAACATTCAGTACTTC.